Listed below are T cell receptor beta chains from one sample, sequenced in a study of T cells after yellow fever vaccination. Each CDR3 protein gets one entry after TCRdb re-called the 5' RACE reads with MiXCR. The data contain around 360,000 distinct CDR3 sequences, 11% of them singletons. The sequenced sample was PBMCs, obtained on the day of the first yellow fever vaccination. These receptors were taken from a man aged 18 to 30 who received the YFV17D yellow fever vaccine. Each CDR3 is given with its conserved first and last residue. D genes are given only for firm matches. Where a row states a size, it is once, few, many or the class of an expanded clone; other rows omit it.

v_gene	abundance	j_gene	d_gene	CDR3nt	CDR3aa
TRBV7-2	NA	TRBJ1-4	NA	TGTGCCAGCAGCCGGAGGGCCAGTAATGAAAAACTGTTTTTT	CASSRRASNEKLFF
TRBV20-1	NA	TRBJ2-1	NA	TGCAGTGCTGACCTTCCCGGGATAAAAAATGAGCAGTTCTTC	CSADLPGIKNEQFF
TRBV20-1	NA	TRBJ2-6	NA	TGCAGTGCCAGGGGTATCTCTGGGGCCAACGTCCTGACTTTC	CSARGISGANVLTF
TRBV7-9	NA	TRBJ1-1	NA	TGTGCCAGCAGCCCGAAGCCGGTAAGGAACACTGAAGCTTTCTTT	CASSPKPVRNTEAFF
TRBV28	few	TRBJ1-5	TRBD1	TGTGCCAGCAGTTCCCAGACAGGGCGCAATCAGCCCCAGCATTTT	CASSSQTGRNQPQHF
TRBV11-1	NA	TRBJ2-5	NA	TGTGCCAGCAGCTACAGGAGGGGGGCTAGCGGACAAGAGACCCAGTACTTC	CASSYRRGASGQETQYF
TRBV20-1	NA	TRBJ1-1	NA	TGCAGTGCTAGAGATCGGGGCGATGAAGCTTTCTTT	CSARDRGDEAFF
TRBV29-1	NA	TRBJ1-1	NA	TGCAGCGTCGAACTCTCAATTGAAGCTTTCTTT	CSVELSIEAFF
TRBV29-1	NA	TRBJ2-2	TRBD1	TGCAGCGTTGAAGAAGACAGGGGAGATCCCGGGGAGCTGTTTTTT	CSVEEDRGDPGELFF
TRBV28	NA	TRBJ2-4	NA	TGTGCCAGCAGTGCCGTTGGAACAGGGATGGGGGGCATTCAGTACTTC	CASSAVGTGMGGIQYF
TRBV29-1	NA	TRBJ2-3	TRBD2	TGCAGCGGGACTAGCGGGGCTAAATCGGATACGCAGTATTTT	CSGTSGAKSDTQYF
TRBV5-1	NA	TRBJ2-7	NA	TGCGCCAGCAGCTTGACCCAGGGTGTGAACGAGCAGTACTTC	CASSLTQGVNEQYF
TRBV5-1	few	TRBJ2-2	NA	TGCGCCAGCAGCACCGGGACTCCTAGCGCCGGGGAGCTGTTTTTT	CASSTGTPSAGELFF
TRBV28	few	TRBJ2-2	TRBD2	TGTGCCAGCAAGCTAGCGGCTAGCGGGGAGCTGTTTTTT	CASKLAASGELFF
TRBV5-1	few	TRBJ2-3	TRBD2	TGCGCCAGCAGCGAACGATCCGGGGGGAGGGCAGATACGCAGTATTTT	CASSERSGGRADTQYF
TRBV20-1	NA	TRBJ2-7	NA	TGCAGTGCTGGCTCCCCCGGCGGGTACGAGCAGTACTTC	CSAGSPGGYEQYF
TRBV12-3/TRBV12-4	NA	TRBJ2-1	TRBD2	TGTGCCAGCAGTCCCCAAGGGGATAGCGGGGGAAACAATGAGCAGTTCTTC	CASSPQGDSGGNNEQFF
TRBV4-1	few	TRBJ1-1	NA	TGCGCCAGCAGCCAAGAAGGTGGCGCGTTTACTGAAGCTTTCTTT	CASSQEGGAFTEAFF
TRBV6-2/TRBV6-3	few	TRBJ1-6	NA	TGTGCCAGCAGTTACTGGGATAATTCACCCCTCCACTTT	CASSYWDNSPLHF
TRBV9	many	TRBJ1-2	NA	TGTGCCAGCAGCGTTGGGGAGGCCTATGGCTACACCTTC	CASSVGEAYGYTF
TRBV7-8	few	TRBJ2-5	TRBD2	TGTGCCAGCAGCTTTGGCGGGGGGGCGAAGACCCAGTACTTC	CASSFGGGAKTQYF
TRBV29-1	few	TRBJ2-2	TRBD2	TGCAGCGTTCGGTCGGGGGGGCTCACCGGGGAGCTGTTTTTT	CSVRSGGLTGELFF
TRBV20-1	NA	TRBJ2-3	TRBD2	TGCAGTGCCGTACGAAGGGAGGGCCCAGATACGCAGTATTTT	CSAVRREGPDTQYF
TRBV28	few	TRBJ2-3	TRBD1	TGTGCCAGCAGGTTCCGGGACAGGGCCAGTGGGGCGCAGTATTTT	CASRFRDRASGAQYF
TRBV5-1	many	TRBJ2-5	NA	TGCGCCACCAAACCAGGACCGACCGGAGAGACCCAGTACTTC	CATKPGPTGETQYF